The next 14 T cell receptor beta chains were all read from a single sample in a study of T-cell reconstitution after alpha-beta-depleted transplantation in children. It was with unique molecular identifiers that the TCRbeta library was prepared. One entry per CDR3 protein, called by TCRdb with MiXCR from the PCR reads. The table has hundreds of thousands of distinct CDR3 sequences, 8.2% seen once; the top ten hold roughly 6%. This material consisted of PBMCs, mostly from graft donor cells, taken 180 days after TCRalphabeta/CD19-depleted stem cell transplant. The receptors stem from a male patient between 5 and 17 years old who had a stem cell transplant for acute lymphoblastic leukemia, so the T cells may come from the graft donor.

The table lists this clonotype with many counts. The genes are TRBV5-1 and TRBJ1-2, with a tentative D call TRBD1 (5 bases). Between the trimmed V and J ends, which lost 0 bases and 6 bases, there was a span of 12 bases. Germline V gives CDR1 SGHRS, CDR2 YFSETQ. This CDR3 has 14 amino acids. The CDR3 reads CASSLERGGNGYTF. Written as DNA, the CDR3 is TGCGCCAGCAGCTTGGAACGGGGGGGAAATGGCTACACCTTC.

This clonotype was counted ten times or more. V usage is TRBV20-1 and J usage is TRBJ1-5; D gene unclear. The germline V gene has CDR1 DFQATT and CDR2 SNEGSKA (reference sequence). Trimming took off 0 bases at V and 7 bases at J, with 13 bases between the two ends. The length of the CDR3 is 14 residues. CDR3 coding DNA: TGCAGTGCTAGAGATTGGGCGGGAGGACAGCCCCAGCATTTT. Its translation: CSARDWAGGQPQHF.

In this sample, this clonotype turned up many times. This chain connects TRBV5-1 to TRBJ1-1, with D possibly TRBD1 on 5 matching bases. Trimming removed 0 bases from V and 5 bases from J, with 14 bases in between. This CDR3 contains 15 residues. The germline V gene encodes CDR1 SGHRS and CDR2 YFSETQ. The CDR3, as DNA: TGCGCCAGCAGCTTGGAGGCAGGGAGAACGACTGAAGCTTTCTTT. It encodes CASSLEAGRTTEAFF.

This clonotype was picked up many times. This chain uses TRBV25-1 with TRBJ2-1; tentative D call: TRBD2 (5 bases). The germline V gene has CDR1 MGHDK and CDR2 SYGVNS. The V and J ends lost 1 base and 5 bases respectively, with 12 bases between them. This CDR3 has 15 residues. CDR3 in DNA: TGTGCCAGCAGTGAATGGGTGAGGGCCGACAATGAGCAGTTCTTC. Amino acid sequence: CASSEWVRADNEQFF.

This clonotype showed up many times. The chain is built from TRBV18 and TRBJ2-1, with 9 bases aligning to TRBD2. V lost 6 bases and J lost 6; bases outside the gene matches: 9. Germline V gene lookup returns CDR1 KGHSH and CDR2 LQKENI. This CDR3 is 15 amino acids long. The CDR3 reads CASSLLWTSVNEQFF. The CDR3 region has the DNA TGTGCCAGCTCCCTCTTATGGACTAGCGTCAATGAGCAGTTCTTC.

The V gene is TRBV20-1, the J gene TRBJ2-1; D call uncertain. Germline-derived CDR1 and CDR2 are DFQATT and SNEGSKA (reference sequence). CDR3 length: 17 amino acids. V shed 1 base and J shed 0 bases, with 16 bases lying between them. The CDR3 here is CSARGKATDRSYNEQFF. The DNA of the CDR3 is TGCAGTGCTAGAGGCAAGGCCACAGACCGCTCCTACAATGAGCAGTTCTTC.

This clonotype was counted ten times or more. The chain recombines TRBV28 with TRBJ2-7; 8 positions match TRBD1. V dropped 3 bases and J dropped 1; count of bases not matched to a gene: 5. Germline V gene data show CDR1 as MDHEN and CDR2 as SYDVKM. This CDR3 comprises 15 residues. The CDR3 DNA reads TGTGCCAGCAGTTTTTCCGGGACAGGTTCCTACGAGCAGTACTTC. Amino acids: CASSFSGTGSYEQYF.

Ten or more counts support this clonotype. The chain uses TRBV9 and TRBJ2-1; perhaps D is TRBD1 or TRBD2 (5 bases each). With 7 bases removed from V and 8 bases from J, the gap between germline ends came to 22 bases. Germline V gene data show CDR1 as SGDLS and CDR2 as YYNGEE. The CDR3 loop spans 15 amino acids. This CDR3 is CASGYPSGTKDEQFF. CDR3 coding DNA: TGTGCCAGCGGATACCCTTCCGGGACGAAGGATGAGCAGTTCTTC.

Turning to this clonotype: At one end the junction does not follow the germline gene, possibly because of a read error. The rearrangement links TRBV6-5 to TRBJ2-7; D is ambiguous. Germline CDR1 is MNHEY and CDR2 is SVGAGI. The CDR3 is made up of 15 amino acids. Here the CDR3 reads CDSSYSLAQIYEQYF. The CDR3, as DNA: TGTGACAGCAGTTACTCCTTGGCACAGATCTACGAGCAGTACTTC.

This clonotype was observed at least ten times. This chain uses TRBV7-9 with TRBJ2-7, with D possibly being TRBD2 (5 bases). The V end was cut by 3 bases, the J end by 3 bases, with 12 bases between. Germline V gene sequence: CDR1 SEHNR, CDR2 FQNEAQ (reference sequence). CDR3 length equals 14 residues. CDR3 in DNA: TGTGCCAGCAGCTTGAGTCAGAGGGTCTACGAGCAGTACTTC. Translating it yields CASSLSQRVYEQYF.

With regard to this clonotype: This may be a read error: a much more frequent sequence differs by one nucleotide. CDR3 in amino acids: CASRPQTGGGYGYTF. The DNA for the CDR3 is TGTGCCAGCAGACCTCAGACAGGGGGAGGCTATGGCTACACCTTC. The V gene is TRBV14, the J gene TRBJ1-2; 9 bases agree with TRBD1. CDR3 length: 15 residues. Germline CDR1 and CDR2: SGHDN and FVKESK. V trimming: 6 bases; J trimming: 4 bases; junction bases outside the gene matches: 9.

This clonotype came up a few times. The chain has TRBV4-3 and TRBJ2-7; TRBD2 matches 7 bases. V lost 4 bases and J lost 2; bases outside the gene matches: 11. This CDR3 is built from 16 residues. Germline CDR1 LGHNA, CDR2 YSLEER. CDR3 residues: CASSLGSSGAAYEQYF. CDR3 coding DNA: TGCGCCAGCAGCCTCGGCTCCAGCGGGGCGGCCTACGAGCAGTACTTC.

This clonotype was counted many times. The CDR3 DNA follows: TGCAGCGTTGAAATCCCCGGTTACACCTACGAGCAGTACTTC. Translation: CSVEIPGYTYEQYF. The chain is built from TRBV29-1 and TRBJ2-7; no clear D gene. Trimming pared 2 bases from V and 2 bases from J, leaving 13 bases between. In germline, CDR1 is SQVTM, CDR2 ANQGSEA. The CDR3 contains 14 residues.

There are many counts of this clonotype. The chain links TRBV7-3 to TRBJ2-1; D remains unclear. The V gene's germline CDR1 is SGHTA and CDR2 FQGTGA. The CDR3 extends over 14 amino acids. The ends were cut back, 3 bases at V and 5 bases at J, with 11 bases in the middle. This CDR3 reads CASSLSSMDNEQFF. DNA for the CDR3: TGTGCCAGCAGCTTGTCTAGTATGGACAATGAGCAGTTCTTC.